The 31 T cell receptor beta chains presented below share a single source sample, sequenced in a study of vaccination and CD4 T cells after COVID-19. The study sequenced cultured CD4+ T cell DNA using the Oncomine TCR Beta short-read assay. TCRdb reprocessed the PCR reads with MiXCR, giving one entry per CDR3 protein. The data show around 20,000 distinct CDR3 sequences, roughly 74% seen once. Treatment denoted: approximately nine-day PBMC culture with coronavirus spike peptide pools or control peptides (ViraFEST assay). For these TCRs, the target antigens are not known. What was sequenced was CD4+ T cells from blood, cultured in vitro. These receptors originate from a human donor who had recovered from COVID-19.

The chain recombines TRBV7-3 with TRBJ2-3; D is ambiguous. V lost 0 bases, J lost 0 bases, and 16 bases lay in between. This CDR3 is built from 18 residues. The germline gives CDR1 SGHTA, CDR2 FQGTGA. The CDR3: CASSLTPISTTSTDTQYF. CDR3 nucleotide sequence: TGTGCCAGCAGCTTAACGCCAATTTCTACTACCAGCACAGATACGCAGTATTTT.

The chain is built from TRBV7-2 and TRBJ1-5; D not certain. Germline V CDR1 and CDR2: SGHTA, FQGNSA. The CDR3 totals 13 residues. V was cut by 1 base and J by 4 bases, with 5 bases left in between. The CDR3 DNA is TGTGCCAGCAGCTTAGAATGGAATCAGCCCCAGCATTTT. Its protein product is CASSLEWNQPQHF.

Relative to its sample, this clonotype is medium-sized. The rearrangement uses TRBV7-2 and TRBJ2-2; 7 nucleotides align to TRBD1. V lost 2 bases, J lost 2 bases, and 5 bases stayed unmatched. The CDR3 loop spans 16 amino acids. Per the germline V gene, CDR1 is SGHTA and CDR2 is FQGNSA. CDR3 nucleotide sequence: TGTGCCAGCAGCTTAAGGGGGACAGTTAACACCGGGGAGCTGTTTTTT. Protein: CASSLRGTVNTGELFF.

This clonotype came up a few times. This rearrangement joins TRBV6-1 to TRBJ2-3; D is possibly TRBD1 (5 bases). CDR3 length equals 13 residues. Trimming stripped 6 bases from V and 5 bases from J, with 12 bases between. CDR1 is MNHNS, CDR2 SASEGT, per germline. CDR3 loop: CASRFGHKDTQYF. The CDR3 DNA is TGTGCCAGCAGATTCGGACACAAAGATACGCAGTATTTT.

The CDR3 nucleotides read TGCAGTGCCGTAGGGAGGCCCAGCAGGACTGCCGGGGAGCTGTTTTTT. This gives the protein CSAVGRPSRTAGELFF. The genes are TRBV20-1 and TRBJ2-2; D is possibly TRBD2 (6 bases). The ends were cut back, 6 bases at V and 6 bases at J, with 23 bases in the middle. Germline V gene data show CDR1 as DFQATT and CDR2 as SNEGSKA (reference sequence). The CDR3 extends over 16 amino acids.

This sequence joins TRBV5-4 and TRBJ1-1; D is unclear. Germline CDR1 and CDR2: SGHNT and YYREEE (reference sequence). Trimming took 3 bases from V and 0 from J, leaving 6 bases between them. CDR3 length equals 13 residues. CDR3 amino acids: CASSSRLNTEAFF. CDR3 DNA sequence: TGTGCCAGCAGCTCCCGCCTGAACACTGAAGCTTTCTTT.

This clonotype was recorded a few times. The V and J genes are TRBV21-1 and TRBJ1-6; the DNA was not compared with TRBD1, the D call given in the table. TRBV21-1 is noted as a pseudogene. The CDR3 covers 13 residues. The CDR3 bases are TGTGCCAGCAGCAAAAGTGTCCGTTCACCCCTCCACTTT. Amino acids: CASSKSVRSPLHF.

The chain links TRBV20-1 to TRBJ2-7; tentative D call: TRBD2 (6 bases). CDR1 is DFQATT, CDR2 SNEGSKA, per germline (reference sequence). The CDR3 is made up of 13 amino acids. Trimming pared 6 bases from V and 4 bases from J, leaving 16 bases between. CDR3 nucleotides: TGCAGTGCCCTCGCGGCGGGAAGGTACGAGCAGTACTTC. Translated, it gives CSALAAGRYEQYF.

This rearrangement joins TRBV7-7 to TRBJ2-2; 12 bases match TRBD2. This CDR3 is 19 amino acids long. The germline V gene has CDR1 SSHAT and CDR2 FNYEAQ (reference sequence). V dropped 5 bases and J dropped 0; count of bases not matched to a gene: 10. The CDR3 region has the DNA TGTGCCAGCAGCCCACTCGTACTAGCGGGAGGATCGAACACCGGGGAGCTGTTTTTT. As protein: CASSPLVLAGGSNTGELFF.

The DNA of the CDR3 is TGTGCCAGCAGCTCGTGGCGGGGCTCCTACAATGAGCAGTTCTTC. Translating it yields CASSSWRGSYNEQFF. This rearrangement joins TRBV7-2 to TRBJ2-1; D is perhaps TRBD2 (6 bases). CDR3 length: 15 amino acids. Germline CDR1 SGHTA, CDR2 FQGNSA. The ends were cut back, 4 bases at V and 0 bases at J, with 10 bases in the middle.

The chain uses TRBV30 and TRBJ2-7; either TRBD1 or TRBD2 may fit D (5 bases each). Trimming removed 8 bases at V and 3 bases at J, with 20 bases between. This CDR3 comprises 14 residues. The V gene's germline CDR1 is GTSNPN and CDR2 SVGIG (reference sequence). CDR3 coding DNA: TGTGCCGGACGCCGGGGCGGACACCTCTACGAGCAGTACTTC. It translates to CAGRRGGHLYEQYF. The complete variable domain, with remaining parts taken from reference TRBV30 and TRBJ2-7, reads SQTIHQWPATLVQPVGSPLSLECTVEGTSNPNLYWYRQAAGRGLQLLFYSVGIGQISSEVPQNLSASRPQDRQFILSSKKLLLSDSGFYLCAGRRGGHLYEQYFGPGTRLTVT.

This chain links TRBV9 with TRBJ1-2, with 7 bases matching TRBD1. Germline CDR1 and CDR2: SGDLS and YYNGEE. The CDR3 is 12 residues long. V dropped 6 bases and J dropped 8; count of bases not matched to a gene: 7. CDR3 coding DNA: TGTGCCAGCACCAAGGGGGCTGGAGGCTACACCTTC. It translates to CASTKGAGGYTF.

This clonotype has a single count. CDR3 sequence: CASSPIRATDTQYF. CDR3 in DNA: TGTGCCAGTAGTCCCATTCGGGCCACAGATACGCAGTATTTT. The chain joins TRBV19 to TRBJ2-3; no firm D call. The V end lost 5 bases, the J end lost 2 bases, and 11 bases lay between the germline ends. The length of the CDR3 is 14 residues. Germline V lookup: CDR1 LNHDA, CDR2 SQIVND (reference sequence). The full variable domain, rest sourced from reference TRBV19 and TRBJ2-3, is DGGITQSPKYLFRKEGQNVTLSCEQNLNHDAMYWYRQDPGQGLRLIYYSQIVNDFQKGDIAEGYSVSREKKESFPLTVTSAQKNPTAFYLCASSPIRATDTQYFGPGTRLTVL.

This sequence joins TRBV12-3 or TRBV12-4 and TRBJ1-1; unclear D gene. This CDR3 has 13 residues. Trimming took off 6 bases at V and 0 bases at J, with 8 bases between the two ends. CDR3 protein: CASSPTLNTEAFF. The DNA of the CDR3 is TGTGCCAGCAGCCCGACCTTGAACACTGAAGCTTTCTTT.

This clonotype has just a few counts. In nucleotides, the CDR3 is TGCAGTGCTAGTGGGGACAGGGGCAATGAGCAGTTCTTC. Its translation is CSASGDRGNEQFF. This chain uses TRBV20-1 with TRBJ2-1; 10 bases match TRBD1. J gave up 6 bases and V 3 bases, and 2 bases lay outside the gene matches. From germline, CDR1 is DFQATT and CDR2 SNEGSKA (reference sequence). This CDR3 spans 13 amino acids.

This chain joins TRBV20-1 and TRBJ2-6; D is undetermined. The CDR3 is 14 amino acids. Germline CDR1 reads DFQATT; CDR2 reads SNEGSKA (reference sequence). Trimming removed 3 bases at V and 4 bases at J, with 10 bases between. CDR3 loop: CSARGEKGANVLTF. The CDR3 DNA is TGCAGTGCTAGGGGTGAGAAGGGGGCCAACGTCCTGACTTTC.

The J gene is TRBJ2-4, the V gene TRBV20-1; 11 bases agree with TRBD2. Germline CDR1 is DFQATT and CDR2 is SNEGSKA (reference sequence). CDR3 size: 13 residues. V lost 0 bases and J lost 15; bases outside the gene matches: 7. The CDR3 sequence is CSAREPTGLAGYF. CDR3 bases: TGCAGTGCTAGAGAACCCACCGGACTAGCGGGGTACTTC.

The rearrangement links TRBV20-1 to TRBJ1-5; the D is unclear. V shed 6 bases and J shed 2 bases, with 14 bases lying between them. CDR1 and CDR2 from the germline V gene are DFQATT and SNEGSKA (reference sequence). The CDR3 runs to 14 residues. CDR3 amino acids: CSAEVGGGNQPQHF. The CDR3 region has the DNA TGCAGTGCAGAGGTGGGTGGCGGCAATCAGCCCCAGCATTTT.

CDR3 region: CASTHSGQPQHF. CDR3 nucleotides: TGTGCCAGTACCCACTCGGGTCAGCCCCAGCATTTT. The rearrangement joins TRBV19 to TRBJ1-5; no reliable D call. Per the germline V gene, CDR1 is LNHDA and CDR2 is SQIVND (reference sequence). CDR3 size: 12 residues. The V and J ends lost 7 bases and 6 bases respectively, with 10 bases between them.

The V call is TRBV7-2, the J call TRBJ2-7; D is unclear. Germline values: CDR1 SGHTA, CDR2 FQGNSA. The CDR3 extends over 13 amino acids. V was cut by 4 bases and J by 2 bases, with 9 bases left in between. DNA of the CDR3: TGTGCCAGCAGCTCCAAGGGTCCCTACGAGCAGTACTTC. This gives the protein CASSSKGPYEQYF. Looking up the rest from reference TRBV7-2 and TRBJ2-7 gives the full variable domain: GAGVSQSPSNKVTEKGKDVELRCDPISGHTALYWYRQSLGQGLEFLIYFQGNSAPDKSGLPSDRFSAERTGGSVSTLTIQRTQQEDSAVYLCASSSKGPYEQYFGPGTRLTVT.

This clonotype turned up a few times. The gene calls are TRBV24-1 and TRBJ1-1, with no clear D. CDR1 KGHDR and CDR2 SFDVKD come from the germline V gene. The V and J ends lost 4 bases and 4 bases respectively, with 6 bases between them. The CDR3 extends over 12 amino acids. The CDR3 reads CATSDLGTEAFF. CDR3 DNA sequence: TGTGCCACCAGTGACCTTGGCACTGAAGCTTTCTTT.

The rearrangement joins TRBV6-1 to TRBJ1-6; weak D call: TRBD1 (5 bases). Trimming removed 7 bases from V and 7 bases from J, with 17 bases in between. The CDR3 is made up of 15 amino acids. In germline, CDR1 is MNHNS, CDR2 SASEGT. The CDR3 DNA reads TGTGCCAGCATCTCGGTCGGGACTGTGAATTCACCCCTCCACTTT. As protein: CASISVGTVNSPLHF.

The chain is built from TRBV7-9 and TRBJ2-7; D unresolved. The V gene lost 5 bases and the J gene lost 7 bases, with 12 bases spanning the gap. Germline CDR1 and CDR2: SEHNR and FQNEAQ (reference sequence). This CDR3 region has 12 residues. CDR3 in DNA: TGTGCCAGCAGCCGAGGCCCGGTTGAGCAGTACTTC. Its translation: CASSRGPVEQYF.

The chain employs TRBV23-1 and TRBJ1-1; 7 positions match TRBD1. TRBV23-1 is given ORF status, its function remaining uncertain. Germline trimming cut 4 bases from V and 2 bases from J; bases unmatched to any gene: 7. This CDR3 has 15 residues. CDR3 DNA: TGCGCCAGCAGTCTGGCTCGACAGGGAAACACTGAAGCTTTCTTT. As protein: CASSLARQGNTEAFF.

J is TRBJ1-6 and V is TRBV7-2; D is unclear. The CDR3 has 17 amino acids. Germline V gene lookup returns CDR1 SGHTA and CDR2 FQGNSA. V was trimmed by 4 bases and J by 5 bases, leaving 18 bases between them. In DNA, the CDR3 is TGTGCCAGCAGCTCACCGGGCCTCCCTGATGATAATTCACCCCTCCACTTT. Amino acids: CASSSPGLPDDNSPLHF.

The chain is built from TRBV28 and TRBJ1-5; D gene uncertain. Germline V gives CDR1 MDHEN, CDR2 SYDVKM. This CDR3 comprises 14 residues. The ends were cut back, 8 bases at V and 7 bases at J, with 18 bases in the middle. This CDR3 is CASSGRVKVQPQHF. The CDR3 bases are TGTGCCAGCTCGGGAAGGGTGAAGGTACAGCCCCAGCATTTT.

This clonotype came up a few times. The rearrangement links TRBV20-1 to TRBJ2-3, with TRBD2 as a possible D gene (7 bases). From germline, CDR1 is DFQATT and CDR2 SNEGSKA (reference sequence). The V gene lost 2 bases and the J gene lost 2 bases, with 14 bases spanning the gap. The CDR3 is 15 residues long. This CDR3 reads CSARIQGRVTDTQYF. The CDR3 DNA reads TGCAGTGCTAGAATTCAGGGGAGGGTCACAGATACGCAGTATTTT.

A single count supports this clonotype. J is TRBJ1-2 and V is TRBV20-1, with unresolved D. Per the germline V gene, CDR1 is DFQATT and CDR2 is SNEGSKA (reference sequence). Trimming left V 2 bases short and J 7 bases short, with 14 bases between. CDR3 length: 13 residues. CDR3 coding DNA: TGCAGTGCTAGACGTAATCCAAGGGCTGGCTACACCTTC. Its translation: CSARRNPRAGYTF.

The V gene is TRBV27, the J gene TRBJ2-5, with D possibly being TRBD1 or TRBD2 (5 bases each). Deletions cut 6 bases from V and 7 bases from J, with 24 bases between. CDR3 length: 16 residues. Per germline, CDR1 MNHEY and CDR2 SMNVEV (reference sequence). The CDR3 region has the DNA TGTGCCAGCAGATTAACCGGGACGGTTCAGTTGGGGACCCAGTACTTC. Amino acid sequence: CASRLTGTVQLGTQYF.

The V and J genes are TRBV2 and TRBJ2-2, with TRBD1 matching over 9 bases. After removal of 6 bases from V and 4 bases from J, the junction contained 9 bases not matched to a gene. The CDR3 is made up of 16 amino acids. Per germline, CDR1 SNHLY and CDR2 FYNNEI. The CDR3 DNA is TGTGCCAGCAGCCCACAGGGGGCGCATAGCACCGGGGAGCTGTTTTTT. This sequence encodes CASSPQGAHSTGELFF.

The J gene is TRBJ1-2, the V gene TRBV28; tentatively, D is TRBD1 (5 bases). The V gene lost 7 bases and the J gene lost 4 bases, with 19 bases spanning the gap. Germline values: CDR1 MDHEN, CDR2 SYDVKM. The length of the CDR3 is 15 residues. The CDR3 reads CASTVGRKTVYGYTF. The CDR3 DNA reads as TGTGCCAGCACCGTAGGACGGAAGACAGTCTATGGCTACACCTTC.